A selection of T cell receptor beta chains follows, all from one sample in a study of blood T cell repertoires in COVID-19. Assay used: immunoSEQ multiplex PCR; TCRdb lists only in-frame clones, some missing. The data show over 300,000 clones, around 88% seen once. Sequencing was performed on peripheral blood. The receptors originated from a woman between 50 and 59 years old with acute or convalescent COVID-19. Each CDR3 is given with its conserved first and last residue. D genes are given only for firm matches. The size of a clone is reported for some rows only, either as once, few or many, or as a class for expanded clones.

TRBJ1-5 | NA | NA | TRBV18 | CASSPSLGSNQPQHF | TGTGCCAGCTCACCATCTCTGGGCAGCAATCAGCCCCAGCATTTT
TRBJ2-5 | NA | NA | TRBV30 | CAWYEAQETQYF | TGTGCCTGGTACGAGGCCCAAGAGACCCAGTACTTC
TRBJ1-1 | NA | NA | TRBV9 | CASSTQTGNTEAFF | TGTGCCAGCAGCACGCAGACAGGGAACACTGAAGCTTTCTTT
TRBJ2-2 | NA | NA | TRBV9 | CASSVVTGELFF | TGTGCCAGCAGCGTAGTTACAGGGGAGCTGTTTTTT
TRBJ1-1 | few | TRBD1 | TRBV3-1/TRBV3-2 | CASSQGDRGGFF | TGTGCCAGCAGCCAAGGGGACAGGGGAGGATTTTTT
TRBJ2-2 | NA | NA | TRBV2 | CASSESGGTGELFF | TGTGCCAGCAGCGAAAGTGGAGGCACCGGGGAGCTGTTTTTT
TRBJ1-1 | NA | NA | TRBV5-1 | CASSLSGGGTEAFF | TGCGCCAGCAGCTTGTCGGGGGGAGGCACTGAAGCTTTCTTT
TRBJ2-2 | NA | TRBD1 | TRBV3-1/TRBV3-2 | CASSPSDRALTGELFF | TGTGCCAGCAGCCCATCGGACAGGGCTTTAACCGGGGAGCTGTTTTTT
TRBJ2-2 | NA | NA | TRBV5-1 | CASSSTTWDIGGTGELFF | TGCGCCAGCAGCTCGACTACCTGGGACATTGGGGGCACCGGGGAGCTGTTTTTT
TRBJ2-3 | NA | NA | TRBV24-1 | CATSDSRLGTQYF | TGTGCCACCAGTGATTCTCGACTAGGGACGCAGTATTTT
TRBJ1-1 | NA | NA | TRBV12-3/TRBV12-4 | CASSFVEDTEAFF | TGTGCCAGCAGTTTTGTAGAGGACACTGAAGCTTTCTTT
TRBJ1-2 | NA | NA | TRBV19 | CASSTEGRNYGYTF | TGTGCCAGTAGCACCGAGGGGAGGAACTATGGCTACACCTTC
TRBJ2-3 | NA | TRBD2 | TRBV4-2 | CASSQEPLAGGHTDTQYF | TGTGCCAGCAGCCAAGAGCCTCTAGCGGGAGGTCACACAGATACGCAGTATTTT
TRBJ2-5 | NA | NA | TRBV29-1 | CSVPLESGRTRETQYF | TGCAGCGTCCCGTTAGAGTCCGGTCGGACAAGGGAGACCCAGTACTTC
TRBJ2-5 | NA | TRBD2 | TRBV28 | CASSAPGLAGLTQYF | TGTGCCAGCAGTGCCCCGGGACTAGCGGGGCTGACCCAGTACTTC
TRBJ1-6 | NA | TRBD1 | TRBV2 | CASSVGGDRGLYSPLHF | TGTGCCAGCAGTGTTGGAGGTGACAGGGGGCTTTATTCACCCCTCCACTTT
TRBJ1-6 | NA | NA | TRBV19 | CASSMLRGDFDNSPLHF | TGTGCCAGTAGTATGCTTCGAGGGGACTTTGATAATTCACCCCTCCACTTT
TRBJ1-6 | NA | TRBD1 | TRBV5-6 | CASSFRAGGTNSPLHF | TGTGCCAGCAGCTTTCGGGCAGGGGGGACTAATTCACCCCTCCACTTT
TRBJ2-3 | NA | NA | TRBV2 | CASSEQKGFDTQYF | TGTGCCAGCAGTGAACAAAAGGGGTTCGATACGCAGTATTTT
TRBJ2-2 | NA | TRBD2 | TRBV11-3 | CASSSPLSGRNTGELFF | TGTGCCAGCAGCTCACCGCTTAGCGGGAGGAACACCGGGGAGCTGTTTTTT
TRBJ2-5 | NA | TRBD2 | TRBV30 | CAWSVSGGPQETQYF | TGTGCCTGGAGTGTCAGCGGGGGGCCTCAAGAGACCCAGTACTTC
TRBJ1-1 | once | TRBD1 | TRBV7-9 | CASTFSGGTEAFF | TGTGCCAGCACTTTCTCAGGGGGTACTGAAGCTTTCTTT
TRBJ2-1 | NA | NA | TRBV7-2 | CASSLSASEASYNEQFF | TGTGCCAGCAGCTTATCGGCTAGCGAGGCCTCCTACAATGAGCAGTTCTTC
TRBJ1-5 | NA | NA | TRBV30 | CAFTLKGASNQPQHF | TGTGCCTTCACACTCAAGGGAGCAAGCAATCAGCCCCAGCATTTT